This entry features one TCR beta chain sequence. The antigen is undetermined. This record comes from a study of CD8+ T cells in alopecia areata. After removal of 1 base from V and 2 bases from J, the junction contained 10 bases not matched to a gene. This CDR3 is 18 amino acids long. CDR1 is MGHDK, CDR2 SYGVNS, per germline. Investigators isolated RNA and reverse transcribed it into cDNA to act as the sequencing template. Clones were read by immunoSEQ multiplex PCR, and TCRdb kept only the in-frame ones, dropping some. The sample consists of 200,000 to 250,000 clones, 56% of them appearing once. General study points: Scalp sample sequencing also detects resident alphabeta T cells of normal skin. Affected scalp, especially in alopecia totalis/universalis, had a higher clonality than normal scalp did.

The receptor comes from a human donor in good health. The sample taken for sequencing was CD8+ T cells sorted from blood. This sequence joins TRBV25-1 and TRBJ2-5; 10 nucleotides agree with TRBD2. The CDR3 DNA reads TGTGCCAGCAGTGAATTGTCAGCGGGGGGGCCGGAGCAAGAGACCCAGTACTTC. Its translation: CASSELSAGGPEQETQYF.